This TCR beta chain comes out of a study of T cell changes during pregnancy in multiple sclerosis. Clones were sequenced by immunoSEQ multiplex PCR, and TCRdb holds only the in-frame ones, with some missing. The top ten hold 26% of the sample, which has some 40,000 clones, 92% seen once. Germline-derived CDR1 and CDR2 are SNHLY and FYNNEI. Trimming stripped 4 bases from V and 3 bases from J, with 7 bases between. CDR3 length: 12 residues. This TCR was sampled from a female donor with multiple sclerosis, enrolled in a pregnancy study. The genes are TRBV2 and TRBJ2-7; D possibly corresponds to TRBD2 (5 bases). The sample was CD8+ T cells from peripheral blood mononuclear cells, taken before pregnancy. The CDR3 DNA sequence: TGTGCCAGCAGTGTAGGAGGCTACGAGCAGTACTTC. Residues: CASSVGGYEQYF. Filled out from reference TRBV2 and TRBJ2-7, the complete variable domain reads EPEVTQTPSHQVTQMGQEVILRCVPISNHLYFYWYRQILGQKVEFLVSFYNNEISEKSEIFDDQFSVERPDGSNFTLKIRSTKLEDSAMYFCASSVGGYEQYFGPGTRLTVT.